Shown below are 27 T cell receptor beta chains from a single sample sequenced in a study of response to subunit inactivated influenza vaccine. Each CDR3 protein gets one entry after TCRdb re-called the RT-PCR reads with MiXCR. The table has approximately 500,000 distinct CDR3 sequences, 13% seen once. The sequencing used PBMCs from blood, collected 45 days after vaccination. All receptors derive from a man aged 50 to 60 who received an inactivated influenza vaccine.

This sequence joins TRBV4-1 and TRBJ2-3; 7 bases are shared with TRBD2. Trimming removed 0 bases from V and 5 bases from J; junction bases left unmatched: 5. The CDR3 has 15 residues. Germline CDR1 is MGHRA and CDR2 is YSYEKL. CDR3 sequence (DNA): TGCGCCAGCAGCCAAGAGGCGGGAGACATAGATACGCAGTATTTT. The encoded protein is CASSQEAGDIDTQYF.

The genes are TRBV29-1 and TRBJ2-1; D may be TRBD2 (7 bases). The germline CDR1 and CDR2 sequences are SQVTM and ANQGSEA. The CDR3 runs 10 residues. V lost 7 bases and J lost 12, with 13 bases in between. The DNA for the CDR3 is TGCAGCGGGGGTCGGGGGGCGCAGTTCTTC. Its translation: CSGGRGAQFF.

The chain employs TRBV3-1 and TRBJ2-3, with 8 bases lining up with TRBD2. Germline V gene data show CDR1 as LGHDT and CDR2 as YNNKEL (reference sequence). V dropped 4 bases and J dropped 2; count of bases not matched to a gene: 8. The CDR3 has 16 residues. CDR3: CASSPRTSRTTDTQYF. Here the CDR3 DNA reads TGTGCCAGCAGCCCTAGGACTAGCCGAACCACAGATACGCAGTATTTT.

The CDR3 reads CASCPQGGSGYEQYF. CDR3 nucleotide sequence: TGTGCCAGCTGCCCTCAGGGCGGGTCGGGTTACGAGCAGTACTTC. The V gene is TRBV5-5, the J gene TRBJ2-7, with D perhaps given as TRBD1 or TRBD2 (5 bases each). Trimming removed 7 bases at V and 4 bases at J, with 21 bases between. The germline gives CDR1 SGHKS, CDR2 YYEKEE (reference sequence). The CDR3 length is 15 residues.

This clonotype was counted ten times or more. V is TRBV9 and J is TRBJ2-5, with D possibly called TRBD1 or TRBD2 (6 bases each). V gave up 3 bases and J gave up 7 bases, with 13 bases separating them. Germline V gene sequence: CDR1 SGDLS, CDR2 YYNGEE. The CDR3 sequence is 13 residues long. The chain's CDR3 is CASSGLGGWTQYF. The CDR3 DNA reads as TGTGCCAGCAGCGGACTAGGGGGGTGGACCCAGTACTTC.

The chain is built from TRBV5-1 and TRBJ1-1; TRBD1 matches 9 bases. The trim removed 5 bases at V and 2 bases at J, leaving 10 bases unmatched. This CDR3 is 16 amino acids long. The germline CDR1 and CDR2 sequences are SGHRS and YFSETQ. The CDR3 DNA reads as TGCGCCAGCAGTCCCCAACTACAGGGGGCAAACACTGAAGCTTTCTTT. This gives the protein CASSPQLQGANTEAFF.

This clonotype has a handful of counts. The DNA of the CDR3 is TGTGCCAGCAGTCCCACGCTAGCGGGGCGGAATGAGCAGTTCTTC. It yields the protein CASSPTLAGRNEQFF. This chain uses TRBV12-3 or TRBV12-4 with TRBJ2-1; 9 nucleotides agree with TRBD2. V lost 5 bases and J lost 7; bases outside the gene matches: 9. This CDR3 spans 15 amino acids.

This clonotype was found many times. V gene TRBV6-6 combines with J gene TRBJ2-7; 9 bases match TRBD1. The germline gives CDR1 MNHNY, CDR2 SVGAGI (reference sequence). With V trimmed by 4 bases and J by 7 bases, 5 bases remained unmatched. This CDR3 contains 13 residues. CDR3 sequence: CASSFGQGWEQYF. CDR3 sequence (DNA): TGTGCCAGCAGTTTCGGACAGGGGTGGGAGCAGTACTTC.

CDR3 region: CASSQEVSGGTYNEQFF. The CDR3, as DNA: TGCGCCAGCAGCCAAGAGGTTAGCGGGGGGACGTACAATGAGCAGTTCTTC. V gene TRBV4-3 combines with J gene TRBJ2-1; TRBD2 matches 10 bases. The CDR3 length is 17 residues. J gave up 4 bases and V 0 bases, and 6 bases lay outside the gene matches. Germline-derived CDR1 and CDR2 are LGHNA and YSLEER.

This clonotype was detected a few times. The genes are TRBV7-9 and TRBJ2-7, with 13 bases fitting TRBD2. The germline gives CDR1 SEHNR, CDR2 FQNEAQ (reference sequence). J lost 4 bases, V lost 3 bases, and 6 bases had no gene match. CDR3 length: 16 amino acids. The CDR3 DNA reads TGTGCCAGCAGCTTCACCGGGACTAGCGGGGTATACGAGCAGTACTTC. Its translation: CASSFTGTSGVYEQYF.

The V call is TRBV28, the J call TRBJ2-1; 11 bases line up with TRBD2. CDR1 and CDR2 (germline): MDHEN, SYDVKM. CDR3 size: 19 residues. The ends lost 4 bases at V and 6 bases at J; junction bases unmatched: 17. CDR3 bases: TGTGCCAGCAGTTCCGCTGCCGGGACTAGCGGAGCGAGTGGCAATGAGCAGTTCTTC. This encodes CASSSAAGTSGASGNEQFF.

This clonotype was seen many times. The rearrangement uses TRBV5-1 and TRBJ2-7, with 8 bases identical to TRBD1. Germline CDR1 SGHRS, CDR2 YFSETQ. The J segment lost 2 bases and the V segment lost 7 bases, leaving 14 bases of the junction unmatched. The CDR3 extends over 16 amino acids. The DNA of the CDR3 is TGCGCCAGCGGCAGGACAGGGTCCCAGAGGGCCTACGAGCAGTACTTC. Protein sequence: CASGRTGSQRAYEQYF.

The chain has TRBV11-2 and TRBJ1-1, with D uncertain. Per germline, CDR1 SGHAT and CDR2 FQNNGV. The CDR3 is 14 amino acids. V gave up 1 base and J gave up 3 bases, with 9 bases separating them. Written as DNA, the CDR3 is TGTGCCAGCAGCTTAGGGAGGGTTTACACTGAAGCTTTCTTT. This gives the protein CASSLGRVYTEAFF.

This chain links TRBV20-1 with TRBJ2-1; 13 bases map to TRBD2. The CDR3 sequence is 15 residues long. The germline CDR1 and CDR2 sequences are DFQATT and SNEGSKA (reference sequence). The V gene end was trimmed by 2 bases and the J gene end by 4 bases; junction bases not matched to a gene: 2. DNA for the CDR3: TGCAGTGCTAGAACTAGCGGGAGGGTATACAATGAGCAGTTCTTC. Protein: CSARTSGRVYNEQFF.

This clonotype has more than one count but fewer than ten. This rearrangement joins TRBV7-9 to TRBJ1-1; D call uncertain. In germline, CDR1 is SEHNR, CDR2 FQNEAQ (reference sequence). V dropped 5 bases and J dropped 6 bases, with 16 bases sitting between them. The CDR3 extends over 14 amino acids. Written as DNA, the CDR3 is TGTGCCAGCAGCCCACCGGGCAGATACTCTGAAGCTTTCTTT. Residues: CASSPPGRYSEAFF.

The J gene is TRBJ1-5, the V gene TRBV12-3 or TRBV12-4; D ambiguous. This CDR3 has 14 amino acids. The V end lost 6 bases, the J end lost 7 bases, and 16 bases lay between the germline ends. The CDR3 spells CASSEAGLNQPQHF. Here the CDR3 DNA reads TGTGCCAGCAGCGAAGCTGGGTTAAACCAGCCCCAGCATTTT.

Ten or more counts support this clonotype. The rearrangement links TRBV7-3 to TRBJ2-1; D remains ambiguous. Germline lookup yields CDR1 SGHTA and CDR2 FQGTGA. V was shortened by 4 bases and J by 11 bases, with 12 bases between the two germline ends. The CDR3 contains 12 residues. CDR3 loop: CASSSGPRQQFF. The CDR3 nucleotides are TGTGCCAGCAGCTCCGGACCCAGACAGCAGTTCTTC.

The gene calls are TRBV7-2 and TRBJ2-3, with D possibly TRBD2 on 5 matching bases. The V end was cut by 7 bases, the J end by 3 bases, with 11 bases between. This CDR3 is 13 amino acids long. Germline CDR1 is SGHTA and CDR2 is FQGNSA. DNA of the CDR3: TGTGCCAGCAAGATAGCGATAACAGATACGCAGTATTTT. Protein: CASKIAITDTQYF.

This clonotype showed up many times. V is TRBV7-2 and J is TRBJ2-7; 10 nucleotides line up with TRBD2. The trim removed 3 bases at V and 7 bases at J, leaving 6 bases unmatched. CDR1 SGHTA and CDR2 FQGNSA come from the germline V gene. The CDR3 consists of 14 residues. The CDR3: CASSFSGLAKEQYF. The DNA of the CDR3 is TGTGCCAGCAGCTTTTCGGGACTAGCGAAAGAGCAGTACTTC.

V and J are TRBV6-5 and TRBJ1-1; a possible D gene is TRBD1 (5 bases). This CDR3 region has 15 residues. The V end lost 1 base, the J end lost 3 bases, and 12 bases lay between the germline ends. Germline CDR1 MNHEY, CDR2 SVGAGI. CDR3 amino acids: CASSYLGRGDTEAFF. The CDR3 bases are TGTGCCAGCAGTTACTTGGGGAGAGGGGACACTGAAGCTTTCTTT.

This clonotype was recorded a few times. V is TRBV7-2 and J is TRBJ2-1, with 10 positions matching TRBD2. Germline V CDR1 and CDR2: SGHTA, FQGNSA. The CDR3 extends over 15 amino acids. V lost 5 bases, J lost 4 bases, and 5 bases stayed unmatched. CDR3 protein: CASSRTSGEYNEQFF. Written as DNA, the CDR3 is TGTGCCAGCAGCCGGACTAGCGGAGAGTACAATGAGCAGTTCTTC.

This rearrangement joins TRBV4-2 to TRBJ2-4; D gene uncertain. The CDR3 is made up of 12 amino acids. Trimming left V 2 bases short and J 8 bases short, with 7 bases between. The germline V gene has CDR1 LGHNA and CDR2 YNFKEQ. Written as DNA, the CDR3 is TGTGCCAGCAGCCAACGGTGGGACATTCAGTACTTC. This sequence encodes CASSQRWDIQYF.

This clonotype occurred many times. The chain uses TRBV6-2 or TRBV6-3 and TRBJ1-5, with 8 bases that match TRBD1. There are 13 residues in the CDR3. Losses at the gene ends were 6 bases for V and 4 bases for J; bases not matched to a gene: 2. CDR1 is MNHEY, CDR2 SVGEGT, per germline. CDR3 residues: CASRDRVNQPQHF. Written as DNA, the CDR3 is TGTGCCAGCAGGGACAGGGTTAATCAGCCCCAGCATTTT.

This clonotype was observed a few times. The gene calls are TRBV7-9 and TRBJ2-7, with TRBD1 matching over 10 bases. This CDR3 is 15 amino acids long. CDR1 SEHNR and CDR2 FQNEAQ come from the germline V gene (reference sequence). V lost 4 bases to trimming and J lost 3 bases; unmatched junction nucleotides: 6. Written as DNA, the CDR3 is TGTGCCAGCAGCTCAAACCGGGACAGGGGCTACGAGCAGTACTTC. Translating gives CASSSNRDRGYEQYF.

This clonotype was seen a handful of times. V and J are TRBV12-3 or TRBV12-4 and TRBJ2-2; 7 positions match TRBD2. The CDR3 has 13 residues. Trimming at V came to 4 bases and at J to 6 bases, leaving 2 bases not matched to a gene. CDR3 amino acids: CASSYREAGELFF. As DNA, the CDR3 is TGTGCCAGCAGTTATCGGGAGGCCGGGGAGCTGTTTTTT.

This clonotype was counted a few times. The chain employs TRBV6-1 and TRBJ2-5; D is uncertain. This CDR3 is built from 14 residues. The V and J ends lost 6 bases and 1 base respectively, with 12 bases between them. Germline-derived CDR1 and CDR2 are MNHNS and SASEGT. CDR3 nucleotide sequence: TGTGCCAGCAGCCGCCTCGGGTCCCAAGAGACCCAGTACTTC. It codes for CASSRLGSQETQYF.

This clonotype appeared a few times. V gene TRBV6-2 or TRBV6-3 combines with J gene TRBJ2-7; 9 bases are a match to TRBD2. V dropped 0 bases and J dropped 4; count of bases not matched to a gene: 10. From germline, CDR1 is MNHEY and CDR2 SVGEGT. This CDR3 has 17 amino acids. The CDR3 is CASSYSSGLAGKYEQYF. As DNA, the CDR3 is TGTGCCAGCAGTTACTCGTCCGGGCTAGCGGGAAAGTACGAGCAGTACTTC.